This T cell receptor (beta chain) emerged from a study of CD8 T cells in ankylosing spondylitis. This clonotype was seen a handful of times. Its antigen is not known. A quantitative 5'-RACE method, one with molecular barcodes, was used to make TCR beta libraries. TCRdb fed the 5' RACE reads into MiXCR, producing one record per CDR3 protein. The table includes 240,000 or so distinct CDR3 sequences, about 11% detected once. Findings and limits, study-wide: Typical of ankylosing spondylitis blood, it appeared, was a TCR beta motif of fewer than ten highly homologous variants. Clones tied to disease were said to be significantly enriched in matched ankylosing spondylitis synovial fluid.

This receptor was taken from a male donor with ankylosing spondylitis or in good health (not recorded which). Specimen: blood, either unsorted or a sorted T cell fraction (not recorded which).

CDR3 amino acids: CASSVGLAEETQYF. The CDR3 nucleotides read TGCGCCAGCAGCGTCGGACTAGCGGAAGAGACCCAGTACTTC. V usage is TRBV5-1 and J usage is TRBJ2-5; TRBD2 agrees at 10 bases. The CDR3 has 14 residues. Germline values: CDR1 SGHRS, CDR2 YFSETQ. The trim removed 4 bases at V and 3 bases at J, leaving 3 bases unmatched. The whole variable domain, remainder taken from reference TRBV5-1 and TRBJ2-5, is KAGVTQTPRYLIKTRGQQVTLSCSPISGHRSVSWYQQTPGQGLQFLFEYFSETQRNKGNFPGRFSGRQFSNSRSEMNVSTLELGDSALYLCASSVGLAEETQYFGPGTRLLVL.